The 32 T cell receptor beta chains listed next were all sequenced from one sample in a study of early T cells in non-severe SARS-CoV-2 infection. Using its own MiXCR run on the 5' RACE reads, TCRdb lists one record per CDR3 protein. This repertoire shows 70,000 to 85,000 distinct CDR3 sequences, 12% found once; its top ten account for roughly 2.6%. The material sequenced was whole blood. These receptors all come from an adult who was a healthcare worker with PCR-confirmed SARS-CoV-2 infection or an uninfected control (not recorded which).

The chain carries TRBV29-1 and TRBJ2-7; D is unresolved. The CDR3 contains 11 residues. Trimming took off 4 bases at V and 7 bases at J, with 11 bases between the two ends. Germline CDR1 SQVTM, CDR2 ANQGSEA. CDR3 region: CSVADSQEQYF. CDR3 nucleotides: TGCAGCGTTGCAGACTCCCAGGAGCAGTACTTC.

Turning to this clonotype: This may be a read error, as it is one base from a much larger clone. J is TRBJ1-1 and V is TRBV18; no definite D call. Germline values: CDR1 KGHSH, CDR2 LQKENI. CDR3 length: 13 amino acids. The CDR3 protein is CANSPDLNTEAFF. CDR3 DNA sequence: TGTGCCAACTCACCTGACCTGAACACTGAAGCTTTCTTT.

This clonotype was counted a few times. Compared with germline, one end of the junction differs, possibly owing to a read error. The V and J genes are TRBV14 and TRBJ2-1; 9 bases are a match to TRBD1. Germline lookup yields CDR1 SGHDN and CDR2 FVKESK. The CDR3 is 12 amino acids. CDR3 sequence: CASSPQRTGAVF. The CDR3 DNA reads as TGTGCCAGCAGCCCCCAGAGGACAGGGGCTGTCTTC.

This clonotype showed up many times. The rearrangement uses TRBV7-3 and TRBJ2-2, with D maybe TRBD2 (6 bases). The CDR3 is 17 amino acids. Trimming stripped 5 bases from V and 5 bases from J, with 21 bases between. Germline V gives CDR1 SGHTA, CDR2 FQGTGA. The CDR3 sequence is CASSPRRGGQKTGELFF. DNA of the CDR3: TGTGCCAGCAGCCCCCGACGGGGAGGTCAAAAGACCGGGGAGCTGTTTTTT.

CDR3 residues: CASSFRGDSNTEAFF. In DNA, the CDR3 is TGTGCCAGCAGCTTCAGGGGGGATTCGAACACTGAAGCTTTCTTT. The gene calls are TRBV7-9 and TRBJ1-1; TRBD1 aligns across 7 bases. The CDR3 loop spans 15 amino acids. CDR1 and CDR2 (germline): SEHNR, FQNEAQ (reference sequence). The V gene end was trimmed by 3 bases and the J gene end by 1 base; junction bases not matched to a gene: 5.

The chain links TRBV29-1 to TRBJ2-7, with D perhaps given as TRBD1 or TRBD2 (5 bases each). Germline V lookup: CDR1 SQVTM, CDR2 ANQGSEA. This CDR3 contains 12 residues. Trimming shortened V by 7 bases and J by 3 bases, and 13 bases separated the two germline ends. CDR3 DNA sequence: TGCAGCGCACGCCGGGACGACTACGAGCAGTACTTC. This gives the protein CSARRDDYEQYF.

The V call is TRBV27, the J call TRBJ2-1; 10 nucleotides align to TRBD1. CDR3 length equals 16 residues. The trim removed 5 bases at V and 5 bases at J, leaving 9 bases unmatched. The germline V gene encodes CDR1 MNHEY and CDR2 SMNVEV (reference sequence). CDR3 amino acids: CASSSSGTGAHNEQFF. The CDR3 DNA follows: TGTGCCAGCAGTAGCTCCGGGACAGGGGCCCACAATGAGCAGTTCTTC.

The table lists this clonotype with a few counts. The chain couples TRBV30 to TRBJ1-6; no clear D. Deletions cut 4 bases from V and 2 bases from J, with 12 bases between. Germline lookup yields CDR1 GTSNPN and CDR2 SVGIG (reference sequence). This CDR3 spans 15 amino acids. In DNA form, the CDR3 reads TGTGCCTGGAAAGGGTCGGAAACCTATAATTCACCCCTCCACTTT. It specifies CAWKGSETYNSPLHF.

This clonotype was observed a handful of times. CDR3 protein: CSASGRPLLDTQYF. The CDR3 nucleotides read TGCAGCGCTAGCGGGAGGCCGCTACTAGATACGCAGTATTTT. The rearrangement links TRBV29-1 to TRBJ2-3; 11 nucleotides match TRBD2. The CDR3 sequence is 14 residues long. Trimming at V came to 7 bases and at J to 5 bases, leaving 8 bases not matched to a gene. Germline CDR1 reads SQVTM; CDR2 reads ANQGSEA.

This clonotype was recorded many times. V is TRBV7-6 and J is TRBJ2-3; 10 nucleotides agree with TRBD2. The CDR3 contains 16 residues. The V and J ends lost 4 bases and 5 bases, in that order; junction bases with no gene match: 9. CDR1 is SGHVS and CDR2 is FNYEAQ in the germline V gene. This CDR3 is CASSSQLAGDEDTQYF. CDR3 coding DNA: TGTGCCAGCAGCTCTCAGCTAGCGGGGGACGAAGATACGCAGTATTTT.

This clonotype was seen a few times. This sequence joins TRBV10-3 and TRBJ1-6; D is unclear. Germline lookup yields CDR1 ENHRY and CDR2 SYGVKD. The CDR3 has 13 residues. V lost 3 bases and J 7 bases, leaving 7 bases between the germline ends. In DNA, the CDR3 is TGTGCCATCAGTGAAAACGGCAATTCACCCCTCCACTTT. This sequence encodes CAISENGNSPLHF.

The chain couples TRBV6-5 to TRBJ2-7; D is undetermined. Trimming cost V 7 bases and J 0 bases, with 16 bases left between them. This CDR3 spans 15 amino acids. The germline V gene encodes CDR1 MNHEY and CDR2 SVGAGI. In DNA, the CDR3 is TGTGCCAGCACCGAAGGACCGACGAGCTCCTACGAGCAGTACTTC. It encodes CASTEGPTSSYEQYF.

This clonotype was seen ten or more times. The chain carries TRBV30 and TRBJ2-7; D unresolved. The germline CDR1 and CDR2 sequences are GTSNPN and SVGIG (reference sequence). The ends were cut back, 2 bases at V and 2 bases at J, with 7 bases in the middle. The CDR3 spans 12 residues. The CDR3 spells CAWSKTPYEQYF. CDR3 DNA sequence: TGTGCCTGGAGTAAAACCCCCTACGAGCAGTACTTC.

This clonotype has ten or more counts. This chain connects TRBV5-4 to TRBJ2-1; 8 bases align to TRBD1. The CDR3 totals 16 residues. V gave up 4 bases and J gave up 12 bases; unmatched junction bases: 18. Germline CDR1 is SGHNT and CDR2 is YYREEE (reference sequence). The chain's CDR3 is CASSRPDRDQSVGQFF. In nucleotides, the CDR3 is TGTGCCAGCAGCCGGCCGGACAGGGATCAGTCAGTCGGGCAGTTCTTC.

This clonotype has ten or more counts. The genes are TRBV6-2 or TRBV6-3 and TRBJ2-3; D is unresolved. The V gene lost 5 bases and the J gene lost 3 bases, with 9 bases spanning the gap. Germline assignment: CDR1 MNHEY and CDR2 SVGEGT. This CDR3 contains 13 residues. The CDR3 region has the DNA TGTGCCAGCAGTAAGGGCCCTACAGATACGCAGTATTTT. Translation: CASSKGPTDTQYF.

This chain joins TRBV7-3 and TRBJ2-2; tentatively, D is TRBD2 (6 bases). Germline assignment: CDR1 SGHTA and CDR2 FQGTGA. The CDR3 is 15 amino acids. Trimming took off 0 bases at V and 6 bases at J, with 11 bases between the two ends. The CDR3 here is CASSLTGTEPGELFF. The CDR3 DNA sequence: TGTGCCAGCAGCTTAACGGGGACTGAACCCGGGGAGCTGTTTTTT.

This clonotype was observed at least ten times. The CDR3 bases are TGTGCCAGCAGTTTATATGGCGGGCTCCGCTACGAGCAGTACTTC. This codes for CASSLYGGLRYEQYF. The gene calls are TRBV28 and TRBJ2-7, with D perhaps TRBD2 (5 bases). Looked up from germline, CDR1 is MDHEN and CDR2 is SYDVKM. This CDR3 comprises 15 residues. Trimming pared 1 base from V and 3 bases from J, leaving 13 bases between. Full variable domain (rest looked up from reference TRBV28 and TRBJ2-7): DVKVTQSSRYLVKRTGEKVFLECVQDMDHENMFWYRQDPGLGLRLIYFSYDVKMKEKGDIPEGYSVSREKKERFSLILESASTNQTSMYLCASSLYGGLRYEQYFGPGTRLTVT.

Ten or more counts support this clonotype. The rearrangement links TRBV6-6 to TRBJ1-2; D remains unclear. The CDR3 has 14 residues. Germline V CDR1 and CDR2: MNHNY, SVGAGI (reference sequence). The V end lost 2 bases, the J end lost 8 bases, and 15 bases lay between the germline ends. Written as DNA, the CDR3 is TGTGCCAGCAGTTACGAACACGTTCGAGAGGGCTACACCTTC. It specifies CASSYEHVREGYTF.

This clonotype was counted ten times or more. V usage is TRBV7-6 and J usage is TRBJ2-2; TRBD1 agrees at 7 bases. The ends lost 1 base at V and 4 bases at J; junction bases unmatched: 9. The germline gives CDR1 SGHVS, CDR2 FNYEAQ. The CDR3 spans 17 residues. The CDR3 spells CASSLGPGQTITGELFF. CDR3 DNA sequence: TGTGCCAGCAGCTTAGGCCCGGGACAGACGATCACCGGGGAGCTGTTTTTT. Filled out from reference TRBV7-6 and TRBJ2-2, the complete variable domain reads GAGVSQSPRYKVTKRGQDVALRCDPISGHVSLYWYRQALGQGPEFLTYFNYEAQQDKSGLPNDRFSAERPEGSISTLTIQRTEQRDSAMYRCASSLGPGQTITGELFFGEGSRLTVL.

This chain links TRBV18 with TRBJ1-1; TRBD1 might be the D (5 bases). CDR1 is KGHSH, CDR2 LQKENI, per germline. There are 17 residues in the CDR3. The V end lost 3 bases, the J end lost 7 bases, and 24 bases lay between the germline ends. This CDR3 is CASSPRTTSRGASEAFF. As DNA, the CDR3 is TGTGCCAGCTCACCCCGAACTACCTCGAGGGGCGCGAGTGAAGCTTTCTTT.

This clonotype was picked up many times. The chain joins TRBV7-3 to TRBJ1-6, with unresolved D. Trimming took 1 base from V and 7 from J, leaving 5 bases between them. The CDR3 extends over 13 amino acids. Germline lookup yields CDR1 SGHTA and CDR2 FQGTGA. CDR3 loop: CASSLNANSPLHF. CDR3 bases: TGTGCCAGCAGCTTAAACGCGAATTCACCCCTCCACTTT.

The genes are TRBV3-1 and TRBJ1-1; 7 bases agree with TRBD1. Losses at the gene ends were 7 bases for V and 1 base for J; bases not matched to a gene: 6. Germline CDR1 is LGHDT and CDR2 is YNNKEL (reference sequence). This CDR3 region has 14 residues. The CDR3: CASTQGTENTEAFF. The CDR3, as DNA: TGTGCCAGCACCCAGGGGACAGAGAACACTGAAGCTTTCTTT.

V and J are TRBV6-6 and TRBJ1-3, with unresolved D. Germline V gene lookup returns CDR1 MNHNY and CDR2 SVGAGI (reference sequence). V lost 8 bases and J 0 bases, leaving 8 bases between the germline ends. This CDR3 comprises 13 residues. CDR3 sequence (DNA): TGTGCCAGCCACCACCTCTCTGGAAACACCATATATTTT. Amino acids: CASHHLSGNTIYF.

This clonotype was seen at least ten times. This chain uses TRBV7-2 with TRBJ1-2; unclear D gene. The V and J ends lost 1 base and 5 bases respectively, with 14 bases between them. The CDR3 loop spans 15 amino acids. Germline-derived CDR1 and CDR2 are SGHTA and FQGNSA. The CDR3 loop is CASSLEGGSLYGYTF. The CDR3 DNA reads TGTGCCAGCAGCTTAGAGGGCGGAAGTCTGTATGGCTACACCTTC.

This clonotype appeared many times. The chain employs TRBV6-6 and TRBJ1-2; D is undetermined. V lost 5 bases, J lost 0 bases, and 13 bases lay in between. The CDR3 sequence is 15 residues long. CDR1 is MNHNY and CDR2 is SVGAGI in the germline V gene (reference sequence). CDR3 DNA sequence: TGTGCCAGCAGTCGACCGACGGAATCTAACTATGGCTACACCTTC. Its protein product is CASSRPTESNYGYTF.

The genes are TRBV25-1 and TRBJ2-1; 13 nucleotides match TRBD2. The length of the CDR3 is 14 residues. The V gene end was trimmed by 4 bases and the J gene end by 8 bases; junction bases not matched to a gene: 2. Germline V gene sequence: CDR1 MGHDK, CDR2 SYGVNS. The CDR3 sequence: CASSGGTSGDEQFF. DNA for the CDR3: TGTGCCAGCAGTGGAGGGACTAGCGGGGATGAGCAGTTCTTC.

CDR3 bases: TGTGCCAGCAGCTTAGGGGGACAGCTAAGAGCAGATACGCAGTATTTT. Residues: CASSLGGQLRADTQYF. The chain couples TRBV13 to TRBJ2-3, with 7 positions matching TRBD1. The trim removed 0 bases at V and 4 bases at J, leaving 7 bases unmatched. Per the germline V gene, CDR1 is PRHDT and CDR2 is FYEKMQ (reference sequence). CDR3 size: 16 residues.

This clonotype was picked up many times. V usage is TRBV6-5 and J usage is TRBJ1-2; the D is unclear. Trimming left V 2 bases short and J 4 bases short, with 14 bases between. The CDR3 length is 15 residues. Germline CDR1 is MNHEY and CDR2 is SVGAGI. CDR3 sequence: CASSYQGSPAYGYTF. Written as DNA, the CDR3 is TGTGCCAGCAGTTACCAAGGATCCCCTGCCTATGGCTACACCTTC.

This chain uses TRBV3-1 with TRBJ2-5; D is uncertain. The V end was cut by 6 bases, the J end by 6 bases, with 14 bases between. The germline CDR1 and CDR2 sequences are LGHDT and YNNKEL (reference sequence). The CDR3 length is 13 residues. CDR3 sequence (DNA): TGTGCCAGCAGTCTCGACCCTGGGAAGACCCAGTACTTC. Its protein product is CASSLDPGKTQYF.

This clonotype has more than one count but fewer than ten. One end of the junction is discordant with germline, which a read error may explain. The rearrangement uses TRBV6-6 and TRBJ1-2; 7 bases align to TRBD1. Germline CDR1 MNHNY, CDR2 SVGAGI (reference sequence). This CDR3 region has 12 residues. The CDR3, as DNA: TGTGCCAGCAGTCCCGAATCCGGGACAGCTCTCTTC. This codes for CASSPESGTALF.

In its sample, this clonotype was seen a few times. The rearrangement joins TRBV20-1 to TRBJ2-5; 13 bases are shared with TRBD2. CDR3 length: 15 residues. J was trimmed by 6 bases and V by 6 bases; bases with no gene match: 10. Germline V lookup: CDR1 DFQATT, CDR2 SNEGSKA (reference sequence). The CDR3 sequence: CSAITSGRAGKTQYF. As DNA, the CDR3 is TGCAGTGCAATTACTAGCGGGAGGGCCGGGAAGACCCAGTACTTC.

This chain uses TRBV27 with TRBJ1-2, with 12 bases aligning to TRBD1. Trimming removed 0 bases from V and 6 bases from J; junction bases left unmatched: 8. CDR3 length: 17 residues. Germline V gene data show CDR1 as MNHEY and CDR2 as SMNVEV (reference sequence). CDR3 sequence (DNA): TGTGCCAGCAGTTTATCATGGCCCGGGACAGGGGGCCATGGCTACACCTTC. It codes for CASSLSWPGTGGHGYTF.